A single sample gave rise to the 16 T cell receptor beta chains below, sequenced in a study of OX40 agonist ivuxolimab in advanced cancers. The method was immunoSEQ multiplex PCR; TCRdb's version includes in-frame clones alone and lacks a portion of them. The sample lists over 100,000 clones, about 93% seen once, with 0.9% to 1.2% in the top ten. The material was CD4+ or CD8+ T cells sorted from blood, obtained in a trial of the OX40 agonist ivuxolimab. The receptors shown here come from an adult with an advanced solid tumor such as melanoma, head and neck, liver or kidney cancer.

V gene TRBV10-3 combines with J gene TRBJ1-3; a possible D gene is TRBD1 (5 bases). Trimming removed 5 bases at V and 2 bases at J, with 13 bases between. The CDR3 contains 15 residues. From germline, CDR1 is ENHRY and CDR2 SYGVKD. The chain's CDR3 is CAISSTGGPGNTIYF. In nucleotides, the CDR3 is TGTGCCATCAGTTCGACTGGGGGACCTGGAAACACCATATATTTT.

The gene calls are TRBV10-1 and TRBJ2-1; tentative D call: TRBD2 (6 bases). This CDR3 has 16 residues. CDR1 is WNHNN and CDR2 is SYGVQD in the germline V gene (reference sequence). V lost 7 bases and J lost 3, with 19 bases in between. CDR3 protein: CASTSLGDLIYNEQFF. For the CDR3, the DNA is TGCGCCAGCACTTCCTTAGGGGACTTAATCTACAATGAGCAGTTCTTC.

In DNA form, the CDR3 reads TGTGCCAGCAGCCCGCGGACAGGGTGGGTCGCTGAAGCTTTCTTT. Its translation is CASSPRTGWVAEAFF. J is TRBJ1-1 and V is TRBV14; 8 nucleotides align to TRBD1. V lost 4 bases, J lost 6 bases, and 10 bases stayed unmatched. The CDR3 totals 15 residues. Germline V gene sequence: CDR1 SGHDN, CDR2 FVKESK.

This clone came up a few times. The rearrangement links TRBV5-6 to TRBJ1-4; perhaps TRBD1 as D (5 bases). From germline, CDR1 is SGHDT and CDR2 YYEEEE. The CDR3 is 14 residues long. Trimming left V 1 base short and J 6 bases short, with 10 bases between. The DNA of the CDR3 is TGTGCCAGCAGCTTGAAGGGGTGGGATGAAAAACTGTTTTTT. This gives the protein CASSLKGWDEKLFF.

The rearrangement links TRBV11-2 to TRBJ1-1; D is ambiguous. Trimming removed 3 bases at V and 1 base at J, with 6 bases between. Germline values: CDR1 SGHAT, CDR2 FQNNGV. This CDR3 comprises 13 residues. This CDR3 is CASSLTENTEAFF. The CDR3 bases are TGTGCCAGCAGCTTGACCGAGAACACTGAAGCTTTCTTT.

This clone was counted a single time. The CDR3 loop reads CASSQEGQRNTEAFF. The CDR3 nucleotides read TGCGCCAGCAGCCAAGAAGGACAGAGAAACACTGAAGCTTTCTTT. The chain recombines TRBV4-3 with TRBJ1-1; D is perhaps TRBD1 (6 bases). Germline lookup yields CDR1 LGHNA and CDR2 YSLEER. The V gene lost 0 bases and the J gene lost 2 bases, with 10 bases spanning the gap. The CDR3 runs to 15 residues.

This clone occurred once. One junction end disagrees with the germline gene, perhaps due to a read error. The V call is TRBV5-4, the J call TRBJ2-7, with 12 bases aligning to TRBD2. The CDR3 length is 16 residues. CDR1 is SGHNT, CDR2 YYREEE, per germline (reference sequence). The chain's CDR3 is CASSQTSGRISYEQYF. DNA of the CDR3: TGCGCCAGCAGCCAAACTAGCGGGAGGATCTCCTACGAGCAGTACTTC. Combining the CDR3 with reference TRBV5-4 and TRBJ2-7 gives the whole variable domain ETGVTQSPTHLIKTRGQQVTLRCSSQSGHNTVSWYQQALGQGPQFIFQYYREEENGRGNFPPRFSGLQFPNYSSELNVNALELDDSALYLCASSQTSGRISYEQYFGPGTRLTVT.

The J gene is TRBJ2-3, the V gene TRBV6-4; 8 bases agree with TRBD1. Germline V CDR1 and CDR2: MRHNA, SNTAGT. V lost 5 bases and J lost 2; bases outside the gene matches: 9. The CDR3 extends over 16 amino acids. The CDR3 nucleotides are TGTGCCAGCAGTAACCAGGGGGCCCTTCCCACAGATACGCAGTATTTT. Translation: CASSNQGALPTDTQYF.

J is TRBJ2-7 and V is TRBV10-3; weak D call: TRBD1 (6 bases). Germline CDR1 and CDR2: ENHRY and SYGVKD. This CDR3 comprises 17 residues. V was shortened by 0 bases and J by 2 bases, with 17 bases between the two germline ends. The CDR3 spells CAISESLVGEGAYEQYF. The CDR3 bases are TGTGCCATCAGTGAGTCGTTGGTTGGAGAGGGGGCCTACGAGCAGTACTTC.

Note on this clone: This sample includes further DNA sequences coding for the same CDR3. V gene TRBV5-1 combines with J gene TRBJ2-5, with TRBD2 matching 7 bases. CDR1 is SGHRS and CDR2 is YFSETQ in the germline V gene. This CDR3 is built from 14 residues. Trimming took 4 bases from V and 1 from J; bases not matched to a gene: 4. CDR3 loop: CASSSTSAQETQYF. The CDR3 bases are TGCGCCAGCAGCAGCACTAGCGCCCAAGAGACCCAGTACTTC.

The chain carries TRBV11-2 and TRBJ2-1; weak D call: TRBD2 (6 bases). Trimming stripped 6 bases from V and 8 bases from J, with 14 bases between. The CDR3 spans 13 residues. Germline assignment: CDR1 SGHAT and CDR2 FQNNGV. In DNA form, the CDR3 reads TGTGCCAGCAGACGTCTGGGCGGGGATGAGCAGTTCTTC. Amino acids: CASRRLGGDEQFF.

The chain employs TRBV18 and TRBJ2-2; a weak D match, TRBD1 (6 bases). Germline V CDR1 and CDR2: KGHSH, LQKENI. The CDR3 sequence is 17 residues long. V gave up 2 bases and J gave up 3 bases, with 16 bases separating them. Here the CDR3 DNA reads TGTGCCAGCTCACCATCCGCAACCTCAGGGGACACCGGGGAGCTGTTTTTT. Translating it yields CASSPSATSGDTGELFF.

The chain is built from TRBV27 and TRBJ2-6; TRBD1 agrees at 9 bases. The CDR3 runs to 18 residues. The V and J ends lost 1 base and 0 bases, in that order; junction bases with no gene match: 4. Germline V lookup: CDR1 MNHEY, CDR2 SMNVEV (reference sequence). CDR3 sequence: CASSLWWDRASGANVLTF. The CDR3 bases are TGTGCCAGCAGTTTATGGTGGGACAGGGCCTCTGGGGCCAACGTCCTGACTTTC.

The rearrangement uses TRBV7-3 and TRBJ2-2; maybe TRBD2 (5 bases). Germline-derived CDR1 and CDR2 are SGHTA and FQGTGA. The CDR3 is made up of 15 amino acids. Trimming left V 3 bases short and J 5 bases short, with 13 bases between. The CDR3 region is CASSFLSPGTGELFF. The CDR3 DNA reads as TGTGCCAGCAGCTTCCTTTCCCCGGGGACCGGGGAGCTGTTTTTT.

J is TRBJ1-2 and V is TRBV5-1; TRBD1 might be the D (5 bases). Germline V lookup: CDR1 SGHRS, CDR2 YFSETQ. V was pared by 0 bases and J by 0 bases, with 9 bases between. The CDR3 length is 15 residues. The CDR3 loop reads CASSLVDKANYGYTF. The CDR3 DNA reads TGCGCCAGCAGCTTGGTGGACAAAGCTAACTATGGCTACACCTTC.

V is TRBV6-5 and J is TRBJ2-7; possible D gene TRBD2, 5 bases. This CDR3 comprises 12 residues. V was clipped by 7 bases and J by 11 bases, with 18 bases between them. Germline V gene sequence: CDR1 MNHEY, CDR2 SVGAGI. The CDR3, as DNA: TGTGCCAGCACCCCTGGCCGGGATCGGAAGTACTTC. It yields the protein CASTPGRDRKYF.